A selection of T cell receptor beta chains follows, all from one sample in a study of post-analysis software for immune sequencing data. TCRdb fed the PCR reads into MiXCR, producing one record per CDR3 protein. The sample shows 750,000 to 950,000 distinct CDR3 sequences, approximately 53% of them seen only once. Sequencing was carried out using blood. The source is a girl aged 5-17 years with multiple sclerosis. Each CDR3 is given with its conserved first and last residue. Clone size is shown for a subset of rows, as once, few, many or a class of expanded clone.

TRBV30	TRBJ2-2	-	CAWSSEVGTGELFF
TRBV5-1	TRBJ2-3	-	CASSLEPSGGPDTQYF
TRBV3-1	TRBJ1-2	-	CASSQEGLGIHGYTF
TRBV7-8	TRBJ2-1	-	CASSLAWGTHYNEQFF
TRBV13	TRBJ2-6	-	CASSVLFRSSGANVLTF
TRBV12-3/TRBV12-4	TRBJ1-6	few	CASSSSTGIGSPLHF
TRBV29-1	TRBJ1-2	few	CSVVRKNSGSGYTF
TRBV19	-	-	CASSILFPAGETQYF
TRBV5-1	TRBJ1-1	few	CASSAALGNTEAFF
TRBV5-1	TRBJ1-6	-	CASRGQENSPLHF
TRBV27	TRBJ2-7	once	CASSSSGLAGGLEQYF
TRBV3-1	TRBJ2-1	-	CASSRTSGGPRTYNEQFF